One and the same sample provided the 30 T cell receptor beta chains below, sequenced in a study of blood T cell repertoires in COVID-19. Sequenced by immunoSEQ multiplex PCR; TCRdb stores in-frame clones only, minus some. Of 200,000 to 300,000 clones in the sample, 87% were seen once. The sequenced material came from peripheral blood. Receptors originate from a woman in her thirties or forties who had recovered from COVID-19.

In its sample, this clone was seen once. This sequence joins TRBV7-2 and TRBJ1-5; a weak D match, TRBD1 (5 bases). The CDR3 is 15 residues long. Trimming pared 1 base from V and 6 bases from J, leaving 13 bases between. Germline CDR1 is SGHTA and CDR2 is FQGNSA. The CDR3 region has the DNA TGTGCCAGCAGCTTAGACGCAGGGCTACCTCAGCCCCAGCATTTT. Amino acid sequence: CASSLDAGLPQPQHF. Complete variable domain (other parts from reference TRBV7-2 and TRBJ1-5): GAGVSQSPSNKVTEKGKDVELRCDPISGHTALYWYRQSLGQGLEFLIYFQGNSAPDKSGLPSDRFSAERTGGSVSTLTIQRTQQEDSAVYLCASSLDAGLPQPQHFGDGTRLSIL.

The chain has TRBV9 and TRBJ1-1, with 9 bases that match TRBD1. J lost 8 bases, V lost 4 bases, and 6 bases had no gene match. The CDR3 is made up of 13 amino acids. Per germline, CDR1 SGDLS and CDR2 YYNGEE. The CDR3 DNA reads as TGTGCCAGCAGCAAAACCGGGACAGGGGAAGCTTTCTTT. As protein: CASSKTGTGEAFF.

The chain joins TRBV7-9 to TRBJ1-2, with D unclear. The CDR3 sequence is 13 residues long. The ends were cut back, 1 base at V and 4 bases at J, with 7 bases in the middle. Germline values: CDR1 SEHNR, CDR2 FQNEAQ (reference sequence). This CDR3 is CASSLDLSYGYTF. The CDR3 region has the DNA TGTGCCAGCAGCTTAGATTTGAGCTATGGCTACACCTTC.

V is TRBV5-1 and J is TRBJ2-7; 8 bases map to TRBD1. The V gene's germline CDR1 is SGHRS and CDR2 YFSETQ. Unmatched junction bases numbered 8, after V lost 4 bases and J lost 2 bases. This CDR3 contains 15 residues. The CDR3 DNA is TGCGCCAGCAGCCTGAATCCGGGACAGGCCTACGAGCAGTACTTC. Translating gives CASSLNPGQAYEQYF.

The chain carries TRBV27 and TRBJ2-7; D unclear. CDR3 length equals 13 residues. The germline gives CDR1 MNHEY, CDR2 SMNVEV (reference sequence). V lost 2 bases and J lost 1, with 6 bases in between. CDR3 protein: CASSLGRSYEQYF. In DNA, the CDR3 is TGTGCCAGCAGTTTAGGTAGATCCTACGAGCAGTACTTC.

CDR3 in amino acids: CASSPFSSGGGNEQFF. The CDR3 bases are TGTGCCAGCTCACCATTTTCTAGCGGGGGTGGCAATGAGCAGTTCTTC. V is TRBV18 and J is TRBJ2-1; 10 nucleotides align to TRBD2. V trimming: 2 bases; J trimming: 6 bases; junction bases outside the gene matches: 7. CDR1 and CDR2 from the germline V gene are KGHSH and LQKENI. The CDR3 has 16 residues.

This chain joins TRBV24-1 and TRBJ2-4; possible D gene TRBD1, 5 bases. The CDR3 length is 15 residues. V was cut by 7 bases and J by 4 bases, with 16 bases left in between. Per germline, CDR1 KGHDR and CDR2 SFDVKD. CDR3 sequence: CATSSTAEGKNIQYF. CDR3 in DNA: TGTGCCACCAGCTCGACAGCCGAAGGGAAAAACATTCAGTACTTC.

V and J are TRBV3-1 (or the pseudogene TRBV3-2) and TRBJ2-2; D may be TRBD1 (6 bases). V shed 4 bases and J shed 0 bases, with 15 bases lying between them. The CDR3 length is 17 residues. Germline assignment: CDR1 LGHDT and CDR2 YNNKEL (reference sequence). The CDR3 here is CASSRLKTGPNTGELFF. The CDR3 nucleotides read TGTGCCAGCAGCCGCTTAAAAACAGGGCCGAACACCGGGGAGCTGTTTTTT.

V is TRBV7-6 and J is TRBJ2-1; 11 bases agree with TRBD2. The junction had 6 bases not matched to a gene; V was cut back by 4 bases and J by 7 bases. Germline V CDR1 and CDR2: SGHVS, FNYEAQ. The CDR3 covers 15 residues. The chain's CDR3 is CASSSIAGGRNEQFF. CDR3 bases: TGTGCCAGCAGCTCGATAGCGGGGGGGCGAAATGAGCAGTTCTTC.

This sequence joins TRBV5-1 and TRBJ2-5, with unresolved D. The V gene lost 0 bases and the J gene lost 7 bases, with 10 bases spanning the gap. Germline CDR1 reads SGHRS; CDR2 reads YFSETQ. This CDR3 comprises 13 residues. The chain's CDR3 is CASSLGWLSTQYF. CDR3 nucleotides: TGCGCCAGCAGCTTGGGGTGGCTGTCGACCCAGTACTTC.

V is TRBV27 and J is TRBJ1-5, with D perhaps matching TRBD1 (6 bases). This CDR3 region has 16 residues. The germline V gene encodes CDR1 MNHEY and CDR2 SMNVEV (reference sequence). Trimming removed 6 bases from V and 4 bases from J, with 19 bases in between. This CDR3 reads CASSPLSDRPNQPQHF. Written as DNA, the CDR3 is TGTGCCAGCAGCCCCCTCAGTGACAGGCCAAATCAGCCCCAGCATTTT.

This clone was detected only once. The CDR3 bases are TGTGCCAGTACCCCATCGACTGGGGGCGGCTACACCTTC. Its protein is CASTPSTGGGYTF. The chain is built from TRBV19 and TRBJ1-2, with D possibly matching TRBD1 (6 bases). V was pared by 7 bases and J by 8 bases, with 17 bases between. This CDR3 region has 13 residues. From germline, CDR1 is LNHDA and CDR2 SQIVND (reference sequence). The whole variable domain, remainder taken from reference TRBV19 and TRBJ1-2, is DGGITQSPKYLFRKEGQNVTLSCEQNLNHDAMYWYRQDPGQGLRLIYYSQIVNDFQKGDIAEGYSVSREKKESFPLTVTSAQKNPTAFYLCASTPSTGGGYTFGSGTRLTVV.

This sequence joins TRBV14 and TRBJ2-5; TRBD1 aligns across 8 bases. CDR3 length: 14 amino acids. Germline assignment: CDR1 SGHDN and CDR2 FVKESK. The V segment lost 3 bases and the J segment 6 bases; nucleotides outside the gene matches: 6. The chain's CDR3 is CASSQRGQAKTQYF. As DNA, the CDR3 is TGTGCCAGCAGCCAGAGGGGACAGGCGAAGACCCAGTACTTC.

The CDR3 DNA sequence: TGCGCCAGCAGCCAAGATTCTGGGTGGACAGTTAGCACAGATACGCAGTATTTT. The encoded protein is CASSQDSGWTVSTDTQYF. The chain recombines TRBV4-3 with TRBJ2-3; the D gene is possibly TRBD1 (6 bases). There are 18 residues in the CDR3. CDR1 LGHNA and CDR2 YSLEER come from the germline V gene. Deletions cut 0 bases from V and 0 bases from J, with 16 bases between.

The chain joins TRBV5-4 to TRBJ2-1; D might be TRBD2 (5 bases). The CDR3 is made up of 14 amino acids. V gave up 2 bases and J gave up 5 bases, with 11 bases separating them. The germline CDR1 and CDR2 sequences are SGHNT and YYREEE (reference sequence). The CDR3 loop is CASSLGSGHNEQFF. In nucleotides, the CDR3 is TGTGCCAGCAGCTTAGGCAGCGGCCACAATGAGCAGTTCTTC.

The V gene is TRBV7-9, the J gene TRBJ2-2; D gene unclear. V was clipped by 5 bases and J by 4 bases, with 8 bases between them. Germline-derived CDR1 and CDR2 are SEHNR and FQNEAQ (reference sequence). The CDR3 is 13 residues long. The CDR3 spells CASSPLGTGELFF. CDR3 in DNA: TGTGCCAGCAGCCCCCTAGGCACCGGGGAGCTGTTTTTT.

This clone was seen just once. The V and J genes are TRBV4-2 and TRBJ2-1; D call uncertain. The V gene's germline CDR1 is LGHNA and CDR2 YNFKEQ. V lost 0 bases and J lost 0, with 12 bases in between. The CDR3 length is 17 residues. The CDR3 protein is CASSQDLGLSSYNEQFF. The CDR3 DNA reads TGTGCCAGCAGCCAAGATCTTGGTCTGAGCTCCTACAATGAGCAGTTCTTC.

The V call is TRBV2, the J call TRBJ2-3; 7 nucleotides align to TRBD1. J lost 1 base, V lost 3 bases, and 1 base had no gene match. The CDR3 loop spans 14 amino acids. Looked up from germline, CDR1 is SNHLY and CDR2 is FYNNEI. This chain's CDR3 is CASSDQGGTDTQYF. For the CDR3, the DNA is TGTGCCAGCAGTGATCAGGGGGGCACAGATACGCAGTATTTT.

The V call is TRBV18, the J call TRBJ2-5; perhaps TRBD2 as D (6 bases). The length of the CDR3 is 12 residues. Germline CDR1 and CDR2: KGHSH and LQKENI. Trimming cost V 5 bases and J 4 bases, with 8 bases left between them. The CDR3 coding sequence is TGTGCCAGCTCAGAAGCGGGAGAGACCCAGTACTTC. Amino acids: CASSEAGETQYF.

The V call is TRBV18, the J call TRBJ2-1; D call uncertain. This CDR3 region has 15 residues. The V end was cut by 1 base, the J end by 9 bases, with 16 bases between. Germline-derived CDR1 and CDR2 are KGHSH and LQKENI. The CDR3 bases are TGTGCCAGCTCACCACGTAATTGGCCCATAGCTGAGCAGTTCTTC. Amino acids: CASSPRNWPIAEQFF.

V gene TRBV18 combines with J gene TRBJ1-1; 8 nucleotides match TRBD1. The germline V gene encodes CDR1 KGHSH and CDR2 LQKENI. The CDR3 has 16 amino acids. V was pared by 2 bases and J by 0 bases, with 5 bases of the junction left unmatched. The CDR3 sequence: CASSPSRTGMNTEAFF. CDR3 nucleotides: TGTGCCAGCTCACCAAGCCGGACAGGGATGAACACTGAAGCTTTCTTT.

The chain combines TRBV5-1 with TRBJ1-1; D gene uncertain. Germline V lookup: CDR1 SGHRS, CDR2 YFSETQ. This CDR3 region has 11 residues. Trimming took off 5 bases at V and 6 bases at J, with 8 bases between the two ends. The DNA for the CDR3 is TGCGCCAGCAGGGGCGTCTCTGAAGCTTTCTTT. It translates to CASRGVSEAFF.

This chain joins TRBV6-5 and TRBJ2-7; the D gene is possibly TRBD2 (5 bases). Germline-derived CDR1 and CDR2 are MNHEY and SVGAGI. Trimming took 2 bases from V and 0 from J, leaving 14 bases between them. The CDR3 is 16 amino acids. The CDR3 bases are TGTGCCAGCAGTTACCACAGAGGGTTCAGCTCCTACGAGCAGTACTTC. Translating it yields CASSYHRGFSSYEQYF.

V usage is TRBV5-1 and J usage is TRBJ1-6; 8 bases match TRBD1. This CDR3 spans 15 amino acids. Germline V CDR1 and CDR2: SGHRS, YFSETQ. V dropped 4 bases and J dropped 5; count of bases not matched to a gene: 5. CDR3 sequence reads: CASSEQGADNSPLHF. The CDR3 DNA follows: TGCGCCAGCAGCGAGCAGGGGGCGGATAATTCACCCCTCCACTTT. Supplemented by reference TRBV5-1 and TRBJ1-6, the full variable domain reads KAGVTQTPRYLIKTRGQQVTLSCSPISGHRSVSWYQQTPGQGLQFLFEYFSETQRNKGNFPGRFSGRQFSNSRSEMNVSTLELGDSALYLCASSEQGADNSPLHFGNGTRLTVT.

The rearrangement uses TRBV9 and TRBJ1-2; possibly TRBD1 for D (6 bases). Germline lookup yields CDR1 SGDLS and CDR2 YYNGEE. The length of the CDR3 is 16 residues. The germline V and J ends were trimmed by 0 bases and 1 base, with 13 bases remaining between them. This CDR3 reads CASSVAIQGLNYGYTF. CDR3 DNA: TGTGCCAGCAGCGTAGCTATCCAGGGGCTTAACTATGGCTACACCTTC. Looking up the rest from reference TRBV9 and TRBJ1-2 gives the full variable domain: DSGVTQTPKHLITATGQRVTLRCSPRSGDLSVYWYQQSLDQGLQFLIQYYNGEERAKGNILERFSAQQFPDLHSELNLSSLELGDSALYFCASSVAIQGLNYGYTFGSGTRLTVV.

The rearrangement links TRBV9 to TRBJ1-2; D gene ambiguous. CDR1 is SGDLS and CDR2 is YYNGEE in the germline V gene. Between the trimmed V and J ends, which lost 6 bases and 2 bases, there was a span of 17 bases. The CDR3 runs 15 residues. The CDR3 DNA follows: TGTGCCAGCACCATCGGAGGGAGCGCAAACTATGGCTACACCTTC. Residues: CASTIGGSANYGYTF.

As concerns this clone: A single base separates this from a much larger clone, so it may be a read error. This chain uses TRBV3-1 (or the pseudogene TRBV3-2) with TRBJ1-4; 8 positions agree with TRBD1. Germline CDR1 is LGHDT and CDR2 is YNNKEL (reference sequence). The CDR3 runs to 15 residues. With 5 bases clipped from V and 4 bases from J, the junction kept 6 bases outside the gene matches. The CDR3 spells CASSAQGAGNEKLFF. The CDR3 region has the DNA TGTGCCAGCAGCGCCCAGGGGGCGGGTAATGAAAAACTGTTTTTT.

The chain uses TRBV3-1 (or the pseudogene TRBV3-2) and TRBJ2-7; no firm D call. The germline V and J ends were trimmed by 4 bases and 3 bases, with 16 bases remaining between them. The CDR3 extends over 15 amino acids. Germline CDR1 and CDR2: LGHDT and YNNKEL (reference sequence). The CDR3 bases are TGTGCCAGCAGCCTAAACCCCGACGACATCTACGAGCAGTACTTC. Protein sequence: CASSLNPDDIYEQYF.

The chain is built from TRBV4-3 and TRBJ1-2, with unresolved D. This CDR3 contains 16 residues. Germline loops: CDR1 LGHNA, CDR2 YSLEER. With 0 bases removed from V and 2 bases from J, the gap between germline ends came to 13 bases. The CDR3 nucleotides are TGCGCCAGCAGCCAAGATCCCGCGCATTCCAACTATGGCTACACCTTC. As protein: CASSQDPAHSNYGYTF.

The V call is TRBV7-9, the J call TRBJ2-7; 8 bases agree with TRBD1. CDR1 and CDR2 from the germline V gene are SEHNR and FQNEAQ (reference sequence). The CDR3 spans 14 residues. V gave up 3 bases and J gave up 7 bases; unmatched junction bases: 8. The CDR3 sequence is CASSFDQGAGEQYF. CDR3 nucleotide sequence: TGTGCCAGCAGCTTCGATCAGGGGGCTGGAGAGCAGTACTTC. Based on the CDR3 plus reference TRBV7-9 and TRBJ2-7, the full variable domain is DTGVSQNPRHKITKRGQNVTFRCDPISEHNRLYWYRQTLGQGPEFLTYFQNEAQLEKSRLLSDRFSAERPKGSFSTLEIQRTEQGDSAMYLCASSFDQGAGEQYFGPGTRLTVT.